The 13 T cell receptor beta chains listed next were all sequenced from one sample in a study of cytotoxic CD8 clonotypes in ibrutinib-treated CLL (dated by TCRdb to the early 2020s). The sample's time point label, in plain terms: approximately 25 months on ibrutinib. Libraries were prepared through the immunoSEQ multiplex PCR assay. TCRdb's version of the immuneACCESS table is confined to in-frame rearrangements and falls short of the full clone set. An unresolved V gene accounts for under half of the shortfall where checked; the remainder is of unknown origin. In all, the sample holds 100,000 or so clones, and more than 55% of those were seen once. Of the sample, about 40% falls within the top ten clones. The sequences come from PBMCs, collected after 24 months of ibrutinib treatment. Receptors were obtained from a human donor with chronic lymphocytic leukemia.

The chain has TRBV7-2 and TRBJ1-2; 7 bases are a match to TRBD1. V shed 1 base, J shed 4 bases, and the junction held 3 bases outside the gene matches. The germline V gene has CDR1 SGHTA and CDR2 FQGNSA. The CDR3 totals 14 residues. CDR3 bases: TGTGCCAGCAGCTTAGGACAGGGTAGCTATGGCTACACCTTC. Translation: CASSLGQGSYGYTF.

This chain joins TRBV7-6 and TRBJ2-2, with D unresolved. Trimming stripped 2 bases from V and 0 bases from J, with 7 bases between. This CDR3 comprises 15 residues. Germline V gene data show CDR1 as SGHVS and CDR2 as FNYEAQ. CDR3 sequence: CASSLMQTNTGELFF. The DNA for the CDR3 is TGTGCCAGCAGCTTAATGCAGACGAACACCGGGGAGCTGTTTTTT.

This clone has only a few counts. V and J are TRBV7-2 and TRBJ2-5; D remains ambiguous. The ends were cut back, 0 bases at V and 2 bases at J, with 1 base in the middle. Germline V gene lookup returns CDR1 SGHTA and CDR2 FQGNSA. CDR3 length equals 12 residues. The CDR3 sequence: CASSLAQETQYF. CDR3 DNA sequence: TGTGCCAGCAGCTTAGCACAAGAGACCCAGTACTTC. Using reference TRBV7-2 and TRBJ2-5 for the parts outside the CDR3, the full variable domain is GAGVSQSPSNKVTEKGKDVELRCDPISGHTALYWYRQSLGQGLEFLIYFQGNSAPDKSGLPSDRFSAERTGGSVSTLTIQRTQQEDSAVYLCASSLAQETQYFGPGTRLLVL.

The rearrangement uses TRBV5-1 and TRBJ2-7; 8 bases are shared with TRBD1. Germline lookup yields CDR1 SGHRS and CDR2 YFSETQ. Unmatched junction bases numbered 10, after V lost 0 bases and J lost 2 bases. CDR3 size: 17 residues. The CDR3 protein is CASSLAHRDRHTYEQYF. The CDR3 bases are TGCGCCAGCAGCTTGGCCCACCGGGACAGGCATACCTACGAGCAGTACTTC. Full variable domain (outside the CDR3, taken from reference TRBV5-1 and TRBJ2-7): KAGVTQTPRYLIKTRGQQVTLSCSPISGHRSVSWYQQTPGQGLQFLFEYFSETQRNKGNFPGRFSGRQFSNSRSEMNVSTLELGDSALYLCASSLAHRDRHTYEQYFGPGTRLTVT.

The chain uses TRBV7-2 and TRBJ2-7, with D possibly called TRBD1 or TRBD2 (5 bases each). Germline V gives CDR1 SGHTA, CDR2 FQGNSA. V lost 1 base to trimming and J lost 5 bases, with 12 bases between them. This CDR3 has 14 amino acids. The CDR3 protein is CASSLVAGDHEQYF. The CDR3, as DNA: TGTGCCAGCAGCTTAGTGGCTGGGGACCACGAGCAGTACTTC.

In this sample, this clone turned up a few times. The rearrangement uses TRBV5-1 and TRBJ2-3; unclear D gene. Germline V gene sequence: CDR1 SGHRS, CDR2 YFSETQ. CDR3 length equals 15 residues. V was trimmed by 0 bases and J by 5 bases, leaving 13 bases between them. The CDR3 loop is CASSLAPGSVDTQYF. The CDR3 DNA reads as TGCGCCAGCAGCTTGGCCCCAGGATCGGTAGATACGCAGTATTTT.

The rearrangement links TRBV4-1 to TRBJ2-7; D not resolved. Deletions cut 4 bases from V and 3 bases from J, with 13 bases between. Germline-derived CDR1 and CDR2 are MGHRA and YSYEKL. The CDR3 runs to 14 residues. The CDR3 loop reads CASSLTTTLYEQYF. CDR3 in DNA: TGCGCCAGCAGCCTCACTACAACCCTCTACGAGCAGTACTTC.

This clone was counted once. V is TRBV5-1 and J is TRBJ2-1; 14 bases agree with TRBD2. This CDR3 has 16 residues. Germline V CDR1 and CDR2: SGHRS, YFSETQ. V lost 4 bases to trimming and J lost 8 bases; unmatched junction nucleotides: 8. The CDR3 coding sequence is TGCGCCAGCAGCATCCTCGGACTAGCGGGAGGAGATGAGCAGTTCTTC. Translating it yields CASSILGLAGGDEQFF.

The chain couples TRBV28 to TRBJ1-1, with D unclear. Trimming pared 6 bases from V and 3 bases from J, leaving 5 bases between. The CDR3 loop spans 11 amino acids. Per the germline V gene, CDR1 is MDHEN and CDR2 is SYDVKM. The CDR3 sequence: CASSSDTEAFF. CDR3 DNA: TGTGCCAGCAGCTCAGACACTGAAGCTTTCTTT. Drawing the rest from reference TRBV28 and TRBJ1-1, the complete variable domain is DVKVTQSSRYLVKRTGEKVFLECVQDMDHENMFWYRQDPGLGLRLIYFSYDVKMKEKGDIPEGYSVSREKKERFSLILESASTNQTSMYLCASSSDTEAFFGQGTRLTVV.

The chain has TRBV27 and TRBJ2-7; D not certain. Germline assignment: CDR1 MNHEY and CDR2 SMNVEV (reference sequence). This CDR3 spans 15 amino acids. V gave up 5 bases and J gave up 0 bases, with 14 bases separating them. The CDR3 loop reads CASSRFGESSYEQYF. The DNA of the CDR3 is TGTGCCAGCAGTAGATTTGGGGAATCCTCCTACGAGCAGTACTTC.

V usage is TRBV7-6 and J usage is TRBJ2-2; 9 bases are shared with TRBD1. V dropped 5 bases and J dropped 4; count of bases not matched to a gene: 8. Germline V lookup: CDR1 SGHVS, CDR2 FNYEAQ. The CDR3 consists of 16 residues. The CDR3 protein is CASSRRLDRGTGELFF. The CDR3 nucleotides are TGTGCCAGCAGCCGACGCTTGGACAGGGGCACCGGGGAGCTGTTTTTT.

The chain joins TRBV5-1 to TRBJ2-3; a possible D gene is TRBD2 (6 bases). The CDR3 spans 15 residues. V lost 9 bases, J lost 0 bases, and 17 bases lay in between. CDR1 and CDR2 (germline): SGHRS, YFSETQ. The CDR3, as DNA: TGCGCCACAGGTCCGTCGGGGGATAGCACAGATACGCAGTATTTT. This codes for CATGPSGDSTDTQYF. Full variable domain (remainder filled in from reference TRBV5-1 and TRBJ2-3): KAGVTQTPRYLIKTRGQQVTLSCSPISGHRSVSWYQQTPGQGLQFLFEYFSETQRNKGNFPGRFSGRQFSNSRSEMNVSTLELGDSALYLCATGPSGDSTDTQYFGPGTRLTVL.

The chain has TRBV5-4 and TRBJ1-1; TRBD1 might be the D (5 bases). The germline CDR1 and CDR2 sequences are SGHNT and YYREEE (reference sequence). V lost 6 bases and J lost 1, with 13 bases in between. CDR3 length equals 14 residues. The CDR3 DNA follows: TGTGCCAGCAAGCCGGACATCACGAACACTGAAGCTTTCTTT. This gives the protein CASKPDITNTEAFF. Based on the CDR3 plus reference TRBV5-4 and TRBJ1-1, the full variable domain is ETGVTQSPTHLIKTRGQQVTLRCSSQSGHNTVSWYQQALGQGPQFIFQYYREEENGRGNFPPRFSGLQFPNYSSELNVNALELDDSALYLCASKPDITNTEAFFGQGTRLTVV.